This TCR beta chain derives from a study of multiple sclerosis patients with progressive multifocal leukoencephalopathy. Study-wide findings and caveats: It is unclear whether the findings reflect JC virus infection or general immunocompromise.

This was a survey-level run. Synthetic inline TR CDR3 controls covering all V-J pairings were spiked into each PCR. This table comes from immunoSEQ multiplex PCR, and its TCRdb copy is limited to in-frame clones, with some not included. The table has some 30,000 clones, approximately 90% seen once. As concerns this clone: Its target is not known.

Time point defined: before natalizumab initiation. All PML patients were female, and all patients had earlier interferon beta. The sequence derives from a human donor with multiple sclerosis. Sequencing was performed on PBMCs.

CDR3 amino acids: CASSFTGQWEQYF. The CDR3 coding sequence is TGTGCCAGCAGCTTCACAGGGCAATGGGAGCAGTACTTC. The chain carries TRBV5-6 and TRBJ2-7, with D perhaps matching TRBD1 (6 bases). Looked up from germline, CDR1 is SGHDT and CDR2 is YYEEEE. Trimming removed 2 bases at V and 7 bases at J, with 13 bases between. The CDR3 covers 13 residues. Supplemented by reference TRBV5-6 and TRBJ2-7, the full variable domain reads DAGVTQSPTHLIKTRGQQVTLRCSPKSGHDTVSWYQQALGQGPQFIFQYYEEEERQRGNFPDRFSGHQFPNYSSELNVNALLLGDSALYLCASSFTGQWEQYFGPGTRLTVT.